The 22 T cell receptor beta chains reported below all come from one sample, sequenced in a study of T-cell memory formation after mild COVID-19. Using its own MiXCR run on the 5' RACE reads, TCRdb lists one record per CDR3 protein. The table records hundreds of thousands of distinct CDR3 sequences, around 15% of them present only once. The material sequenced was PBMCs or a T cell subset sorted from them (not recorded which). The receptors were gathered from a man between 18 and 29 years old who had mild COVID-19 (a few samples of this study predate the infection). Cell type and time point are not known.

The genes are TRBV6-1 and TRBJ1-4, with 7 bases fitting TRBD1. Germline CDR1 and CDR2: MNHNS and SASEGT. The CDR3 has 16 residues. V gave up 3 bases and J gave up 8 bases; unmatched junction bases: 12. The CDR3 coding sequence is TGTGCCAGCAGTGACCCAAACAGGGGTGGGAACGAAAAACTGTTTTTT. This translates into CASSDPNRGGNEKLFF.

The CDR3 here is CASSPEGTAYGYTF. The CDR3 DNA is TGTGCCAGCAGCCCAGAGGGGACAGCCTATGGCTACACCTTC. The chain carries TRBV4-2 and TRBJ1-2, with 7 bases identical to TRBD1. This CDR3 region has 14 residues. Germline values: CDR1 LGHNA, CDR2 YNFKEQ. V lost 4 bases and J lost 4; bases outside the gene matches: 6.

This clonotype was seen repeatedly, ten times or more. The chain employs TRBV7-2 and TRBJ2-1; D remains unclear. The V end was cut by 3 bases, the J end by 5 bases, with 8 bases between. Germline CDR1 SGHTA, CDR2 FQGNSA. The CDR3 totals 13 residues. The CDR3 DNA reads as TGTGCCAGCAGCTTGGCTTTTGACAATGAGCAGTTCTTC. Translation gives CASSLAFDNEQFF.

This clonotype was observed a handful of times. The chain is built from TRBV18 and TRBJ1-1; tentative D call: TRBD1 (6 bases). There are 15 residues in the CDR3. V gave up 3 bases and J gave up 2 bases, with 13 bases separating them. Germline CDR1 KGHSH, CDR2 LQKENI. This CDR3 reads CASSPRTVANTEAFF. As DNA, the CDR3 is TGTGCCAGCTCACCGAGGACAGTCGCAAACACTGAAGCTTTCTTT.

This clonotype has more than one count but fewer than ten. This chain's CDR3 is CASSEIRGYLSYEQYF. The CDR3 DNA reads as TGCGCCAGCAGTGAGATTCGGGGGTATTTGTCCTACGAGCAGTACTTC. The J gene is TRBJ2-7, the V gene TRBV10-1, with D perhaps matching TRBD2 (6 bases). Germline V gives CDR1 WNHNN, CDR2 SYGVQD (reference sequence). V lost 2 bases to trimming and J lost 1 base, with 15 bases between them. The CDR3 loop spans 16 amino acids.

This chain connects TRBV2 to TRBJ2-7, with D perhaps matching TRBD1 or TRBD2 (5 bases each). The ends were cut back, 2 bases at V and 5 bases at J, with 19 bases in the middle. The CDR3 runs to 16 residues. CDR1 is SNHLY, CDR2 FYNNEI, per germline. The CDR3 bases are TGTGCCAGCAGTGAATTGGGGTTTGTGAGGGGTGACGAGCAGTACTTC. It yields the protein CASSELGFVRGDEQYF.

The chain has TRBV20-1 and TRBJ1-2; D gene ambiguous. CDR1 and CDR2 (germline): DFQATT, SNEGSKA (reference sequence). There are 10 residues in the CDR3. The V gene lost 5 bases and the J gene lost 8 bases, with 9 bases spanning the gap. CDR3 sequence (DNA): TGCAGTGCTGAGTCCATCGGCTACACCTTC. Protein: CSAESIGYTF.

As regards this clonotype: This clone may be a read error of a much larger clone one base away. V and J are TRBV7-2 and TRBJ1-4; TRBD1 agrees at 8 bases. Germline V gene data show CDR1 as SGHTA and CDR2 as FQGNSA. This CDR3 spans 15 amino acids. The CDR3 loop is CDSSIETGVGEKLFF. The CDR3 region has the DNA TGTGACAGCAGCATAGAGACAGGGGTTGGTGAAAAACTGTTTTTT.

The chain combines TRBV29-1 with TRBJ2-5; D remains unclear. The germline V gene encodes CDR1 SQVTM and CDR2 ANQGSEA. The CDR3 is 15 amino acids. V lost 8 bases, J lost 0 bases, and 19 bases lay in between. CDR3 in DNA: TGCAGCTCCACCTTCCTTTACGGTCACCAAGAGACCCAGTACTTC. Its translation is CSSTFLYGHQETQYF. Complete variable domain (other parts from reference TRBV29-1 and TRBJ2-5): SAVISQKPSRDICQRGTSLTIQCQVDSQVTMMFWYRQQPGQSLTLIATANQGSEATYESGFVIDKFPISRPNLTFSTLTVSNMSPEDSSIYLCSSTFLYGHQETQYFGPGTRLLVL.

This clonotype showed up just a few times. V usage is TRBV6-2 or TRBV6-3 and J usage is TRBJ1-2; D ambiguous. The CDR3 runs 13 residues. Germline V gene sequence: CDR1 MNHEY, CDR2 SVGEGT. V was clipped by 5 bases and J by 4 bases, with 11 bases between them. The DNA for the CDR3 is TGTGCCAGCAGTGACCGGGAGCTCTATGGCTACACCTTC. Translating gives CASSDRELYGYTF.

J is TRBJ1-1 and V is TRBV30; D perhaps matches TRBD1 (6 bases). Per germline, CDR1 GTSNPN and CDR2 SVGIG (reference sequence). Trimming removed 2 bases from V and 7 bases from J, with 14 bases in between. CDR3 size: 13 residues. CDR3 protein: CAWSLEGVSEAFF. The DNA for the CDR3 is TGTGCCTGGAGTTTGGAGGGGGTGAGTGAAGCTTTCTTT.

The J gene is TRBJ2-7, the V gene TRBV4-1, with D possibly TRBD1 on 6 matching bases. The CDR3 is 16 residues long. Trimming removed 4 bases at V and 3 bases at J, with 19 bases between. Germline loops: CDR1 MGHRA, CDR2 YSYEKL. This CDR3 is CASSPQGSRTGYEQYF. Here the CDR3 DNA reads TGCGCCAGCAGCCCCCAGGGGAGCAGAACAGGCTACGAGCAGTACTTC.

This rearrangement joins TRBV25-1 to TRBJ2-1, with TRBD2 identical over 8 bases. The CDR3 covers 14 residues. Germline trimming cut 7 bases from V and 4 bases from J; bases unmatched to any gene: 6. Per germline, CDR1 MGHDK and CDR2 SYGVNS. Written as DNA, the CDR3 is TGTGCCAGCACCGCGGGGGGCCTTTACAATGAGCAGTTCTTC. Its protein is CASTAGGLYNEQFF. Full variable domain (remainder filled in from reference TRBV25-1 and TRBJ2-1): EADIYQTPRYLVIGTGKKITLECSQTMGHDKMYWYQQDPGMELHLIHYSYGVNSTEKGDLSSESTVSRIRTEHFPLTLESARPSHTSQYLCASTAGGLYNEQFFGPGTRLTVL.

The chain recombines TRBV7-2 with TRBJ1-5; D possibly corresponds to TRBD1 (5 bases). There are 15 residues in the CDR3. Germline values: CDR1 SGHTA, CDR2 FQGNSA. The V gene lost 3 bases and the J gene lost 4 bases, with 13 bases spanning the gap. CDR3 coding DNA: TGTGCCAGCAGCTTGATTCGGGGGGGAAATCAGCCCCAGCATTTT. Its protein product is CASSLIRGGNQPQHF.

The chain joins TRBV7-9 to TRBJ2-1; D is possibly TRBD2 (6 bases). Germline V gene lookup returns CDR1 SEHNR and CDR2 FQNEAQ (reference sequence). CDR3 length: 14 amino acids. With 11 bases removed from V and 0 bases from J, the gap between germline ends came to 14 bases. The chain's CDR3 is CAWLGGPSYNEQFF. CDR3 nucleotide sequence: TGTGCCTGGTTGGGGGGACCCTCCTACAATGAGCAGTTCTTC.

The chain is built from TRBV16 and TRBJ1-1, with unresolved D. The V end was cut by 1 base, the J end by 1 base, with 7 bases between. This CDR3 region has 14 residues. Germline lookup yields CDR1 KGHSY and CDR2 FQNENV. CDR3 in DNA: TGTGCCAGCAGCCAATTCGGCAGGAACACTGAAGCTTTCTTT. Amino acid sequence: CASSQFGRNTEAFF.

This clonotype has only a few counts. The CDR3 loop reads CASHLGRETFF. The CDR3, as DNA: TGTGCCAGCCACCTGGGCAGGGAGACTTTCTTT. The chain carries TRBV6-5 and TRBJ1-1; TRBD1 is a possible D gene (5 bases). Germline CDR1 and CDR2: MNHEY and SVGAGI. The CDR3 spans 11 residues. Trimming removed 8 bases at V and 12 bases at J, with 16 bases between.

This clonotype appeared a few times. The rearrangement joins TRBV2 to TRBJ1-5, with TRBD1 matching over 8 bases. The CDR3 loop spans 15 amino acids. Germline CDR1 is SNHLY and CDR2 is FYNNEI. The junction had 8 bases not matched to a gene; V was cut back by 7 bases and J by 3 bases. CDR3 sequence reads: CASIRDRPNNQPQHF. CDR3 bases: TGTGCCAGCATACGGGACAGGCCGAACAATCAGCCCCAGCATTTT. Combining the CDR3 with reference TRBV2 and TRBJ1-5 gives the whole variable domain EPEVTQTPSHQVTQMGQEVILRCVPISNHLYFYWYRQILGQKVEFLVSFYNNEISEKSEIFDDQFSVERPDGSNFTLKIRSTKLEDSAMYFCASIRDRPNNQPQHFGDGTRLSIL.

The rearrangement joins TRBV6-5 to TRBJ2-7; D tentatively fits TRBD1 or TRBD2 (6 bases each). Germline V CDR1 and CDR2: MNHEY, SVGAGI. Trimming shortened V by 6 bases and J by 5 bases, and 14 bases separated the two germline ends. The CDR3 consists of 13 residues. As DNA, the CDR3 is TGTGCCAGCAGGCCCCGGGGGCAGAACGAGCAGTACTTC. This encodes CASRPRGQNEQYF.

The sample holds a few counts of this clonotype. The chain carries TRBV20-1 and TRBJ2-4; 12 nucleotides agree with TRBD2. From germline, CDR1 is DFQATT and CDR2 SNEGSKA (reference sequence). The CDR3 is 15 amino acids. V lost 2 bases, J lost 4 bases, and 3 bases stayed unmatched. CDR3 nucleotides: TGCAGTGCTAGAAAGCTAGCGGGGGGGAAAAACATTCAGTACTTC. Amino acids: CSARKLAGGKNIQYF.

This clonotype was picked up many times. This chain connects TRBV7-6 to TRBJ1-2, with D uncertain. The CDR3 is 13 residues long. In germline, CDR1 is SGHVS, CDR2 FNYEAQ. V was cut by 5 bases and J by 5 bases, with 12 bases left in between. The CDR3 loop reads CASSPGGGYGYTF. The CDR3, as DNA: TGTGCCAGCAGCCCAGGCGGAGGGTATGGCTACACCTTC.

The chain links TRBV4-2 to TRBJ2-7, with 7 nucleotides matching TRBD1. The ends lost 0 bases at V and 0 bases at J; junction bases unmatched: 5. The germline V gene has CDR1 LGHNA and CDR2 YNFKEQ. The CDR3 has 16 residues. CDR3 DNA: TGTGCCAGCAGCCAAGAAGCTAGGACAGGCTCCTACGAGCAGTACTTC. As protein: CASSQEARTGSYEQYF.